This TCR beta chain was obtained from a study of shared clonotypes between healthy human individuals. Partitioning of CD4+ cells yielded a CD45RA+ naive subset and a CD45RA-negative memory subset. Profiling relied on immunoSEQ multiplex PCR, and the TCRdb table lists in-frame clones only, not all of them. The sample lists millions of clones, 93% occurring once. V lost 7 bases and J 6 bases, leaving 21 bases between the germline ends. The CDR3 extends over 14 amino acids. CDR1 is SQVTM and CDR2 is ANQGSEA in the germline V gene. The chain carries TRBV29-1 and TRBJ1-2; D call uncertain. Sequences were obtained from naive CD4+ T cells from PBMCs. Subset: CD45RA+ positively selected. The receptor's source is a man aged 18 to 30 in good health. Some clones in this sample may be carry-over from other donors' samples. In DNA, the CDR3 is TGCAGCGCACAACAGCCTTTACTCCCTAATGGCTACACCTTC. Protein sequence: CSAQQPLLPNGYTF.